This T cell receptor (beta chain) was sequenced for a study of monozygotic twins with inflammatory bowel disease. Germline V gene lookup returns CDR1 SEHNR and CDR2 FQNEAQ (reference sequence). This CDR3 has 14 residues. Total RNA, at roughly 3.5 ug, went into every TCR library. TCRdb re-called the 5' RACE reads and catalogs CDR3 proteins one per entry, DNA excluded. This sample contains roughly 120,000 distinct CDR3 sequences. The sample comprised blood. The chain uses TRBV7-9 and TRBJ2-6; TCRdb selects TRBD1, and the lack of DNA leaves this call unchecked. The TCR was taken from a human donor with ulcerative colitis or Crohn's disease, or a healthy co-twin of an affected twin (not recorded which). Here the CDR3 reads CASSPGLGPNVLTF.